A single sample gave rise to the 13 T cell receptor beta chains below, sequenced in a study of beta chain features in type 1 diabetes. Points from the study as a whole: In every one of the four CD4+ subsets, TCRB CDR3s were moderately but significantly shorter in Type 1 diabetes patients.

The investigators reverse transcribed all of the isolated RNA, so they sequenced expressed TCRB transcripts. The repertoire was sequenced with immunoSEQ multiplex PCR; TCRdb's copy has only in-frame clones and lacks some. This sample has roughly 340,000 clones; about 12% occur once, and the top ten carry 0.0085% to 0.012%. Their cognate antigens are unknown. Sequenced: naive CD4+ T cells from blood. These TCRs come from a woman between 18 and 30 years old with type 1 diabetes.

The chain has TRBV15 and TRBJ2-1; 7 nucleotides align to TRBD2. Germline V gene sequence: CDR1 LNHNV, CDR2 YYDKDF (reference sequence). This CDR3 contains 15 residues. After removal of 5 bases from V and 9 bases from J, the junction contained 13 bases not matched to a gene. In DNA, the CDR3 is TGTGCCACCAGCCCAGCGGGGCCCCGAAGGGGTGAGCAGTTCTTC. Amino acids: CATSPAGPRRGEQFF.

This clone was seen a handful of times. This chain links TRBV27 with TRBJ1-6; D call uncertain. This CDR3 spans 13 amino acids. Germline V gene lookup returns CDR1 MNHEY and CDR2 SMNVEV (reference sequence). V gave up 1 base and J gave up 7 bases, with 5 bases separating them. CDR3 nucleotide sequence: TGTGCCAGCAGTTTATGGGCGAATTCACCCCTCCACTTT. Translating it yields CASSLWANSPLHF.

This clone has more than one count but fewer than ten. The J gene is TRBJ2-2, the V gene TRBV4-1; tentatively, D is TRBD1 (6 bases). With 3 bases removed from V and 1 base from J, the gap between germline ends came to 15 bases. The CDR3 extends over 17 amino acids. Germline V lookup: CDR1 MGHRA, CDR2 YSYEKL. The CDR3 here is CASSHLRTVVNTGELFF. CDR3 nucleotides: TGCGCCAGCAGCCACCTTCGGACAGTCGTGAACACCGGGGAGCTGTTTTTT.

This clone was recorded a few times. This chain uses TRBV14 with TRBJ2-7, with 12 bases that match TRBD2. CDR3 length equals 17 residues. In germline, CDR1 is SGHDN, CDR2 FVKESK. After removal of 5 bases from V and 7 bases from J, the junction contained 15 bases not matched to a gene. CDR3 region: CASSFGLAGGIPFEQYF. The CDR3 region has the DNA TGTGCCAGCAGCTTCGGGCTAGCGGGAGGGATCCCTTTTGAGCAGTACTTC.

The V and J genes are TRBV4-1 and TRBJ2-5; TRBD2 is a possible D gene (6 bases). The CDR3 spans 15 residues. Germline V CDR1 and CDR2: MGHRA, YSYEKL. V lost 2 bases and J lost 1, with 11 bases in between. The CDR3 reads CASSQLGLSQETQYF. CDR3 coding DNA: TGCGCCAGCAGCCAATTAGGACTAAGCCAAGAGACCCAGTACTTC.

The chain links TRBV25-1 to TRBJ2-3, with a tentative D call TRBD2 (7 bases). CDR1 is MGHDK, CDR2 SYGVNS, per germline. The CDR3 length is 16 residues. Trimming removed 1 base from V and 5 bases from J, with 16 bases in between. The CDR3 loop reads CASSELGTGRGDTQYF. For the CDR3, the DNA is TGTGCCAGCAGTGAATTGGGCACAGGGAGGGGAGATACGCAGTATTTT.

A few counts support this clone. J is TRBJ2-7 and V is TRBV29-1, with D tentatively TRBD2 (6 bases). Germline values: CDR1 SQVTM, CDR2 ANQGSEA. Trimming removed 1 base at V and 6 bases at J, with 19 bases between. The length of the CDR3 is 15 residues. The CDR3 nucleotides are TGCAGCGTTGAAGCTTTCGGAAGGGAGCGGGTCGAGCAGTACTTC. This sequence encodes CSVEAFGRERVEQYF.

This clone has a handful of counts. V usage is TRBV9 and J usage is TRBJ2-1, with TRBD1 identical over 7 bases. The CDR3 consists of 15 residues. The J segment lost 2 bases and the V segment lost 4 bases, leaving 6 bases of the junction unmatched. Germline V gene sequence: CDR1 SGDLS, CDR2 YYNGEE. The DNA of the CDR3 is TGTGCCAGCAGCCCTCGACAGGGCGCCTACAATGAGCAGTTCTTC. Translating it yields CASSPRQGAYNEQFF. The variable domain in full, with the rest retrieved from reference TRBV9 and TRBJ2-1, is DSGVTQTPKHLITATGQRVTLRCSPRSGDLSVYWYQQSLDQGLQFLIQYYNGEERAKGNILERFSAQQFPDLHSELNLSSLELGDSALYFCASSPRQGAYNEQFFGPGTRLTVL.

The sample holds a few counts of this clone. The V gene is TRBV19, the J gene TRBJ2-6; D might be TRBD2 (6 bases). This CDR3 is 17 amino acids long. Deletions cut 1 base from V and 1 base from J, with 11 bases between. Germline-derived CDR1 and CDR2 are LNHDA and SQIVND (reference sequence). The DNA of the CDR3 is TGTGCCAGTAGTATAGTCGGGGGAGGATCTGGGGCCAACGTCCTGACTTTC. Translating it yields CASSIVGGGSGANVLTF.

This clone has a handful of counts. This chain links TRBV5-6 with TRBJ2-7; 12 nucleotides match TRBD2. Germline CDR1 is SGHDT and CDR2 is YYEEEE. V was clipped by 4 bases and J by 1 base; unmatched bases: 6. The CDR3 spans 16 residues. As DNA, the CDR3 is TGTGCCAGCAGCCTAGGACTAGCGGGACAATCCTACGAGCAGTACTTC. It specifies CASSLGLAGQSYEQYF.

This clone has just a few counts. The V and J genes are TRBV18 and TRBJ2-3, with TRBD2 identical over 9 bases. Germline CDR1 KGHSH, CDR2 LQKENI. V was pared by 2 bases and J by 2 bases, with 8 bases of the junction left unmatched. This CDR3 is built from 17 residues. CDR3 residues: CASSPKREREVTDTQYF. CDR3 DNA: TGTGCCAGCTCACCAAAACGGGAGCGGGAGGTCACAGATACGCAGTATTTT.

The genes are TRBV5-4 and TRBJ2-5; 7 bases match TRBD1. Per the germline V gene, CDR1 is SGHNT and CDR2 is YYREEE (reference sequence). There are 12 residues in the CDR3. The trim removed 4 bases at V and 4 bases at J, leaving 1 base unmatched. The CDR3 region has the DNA TGTGCCAGCAGCAGGGACAGAGAGACCCAGTACTTC. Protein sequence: CASSRDRETQYF.

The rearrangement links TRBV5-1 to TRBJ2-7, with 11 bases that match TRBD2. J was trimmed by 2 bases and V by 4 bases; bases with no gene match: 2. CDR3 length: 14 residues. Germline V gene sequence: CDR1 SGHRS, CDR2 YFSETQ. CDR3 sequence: CASSGTSGAYEQYF. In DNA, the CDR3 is TGCGCCAGCAGCGGGACTAGCGGAGCCTACGAGCAGTACTTC. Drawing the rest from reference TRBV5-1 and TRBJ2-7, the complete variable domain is KAGVTQTPRYLIKTRGQQVTLSCSPISGHRSVSWYQQTPGQGLQFLFEYFSETQRNKGNFPGRFSGRQFSNSRSEMNVSTLELGDSALYLCASSGTSGAYEQYFGPGTRLTVT.